This TCR beta chain came from a study of cytomegalovirus exposure and HLA in healthy donors. The PCR employed 60 Vbeta primers together with 13 Jbeta primers. Some clones are missing from TCRdb's copy, which holds only in-frame ones; the method was immunoSEQ multiplex PCR. The sample comprises over 100,000 clones, around 9% of which are singletons, and 5% to 7% rests with the top ten. Germline assignment: CDR1 SQVTM and CDR2 ANQGSEA. The CDR3 is made up of 14 amino acids. V dropped 2 bases and J dropped 5; count of bases not matched to a gene: 3. This chain links TRBV29-1 with TRBJ2-5, with 12 bases identical to TRBD1. The sample taken for sequencing was PBMCs. The source is a man aged 35-49 years in good health and CMV-seronegative. The CDR3 DNA reads TGCAGCGTTGAATTCGGGACAGGGGGCGAGACCCAGTACTTC. Translation gives CSVEFGTGGETQYF.